The 9 T cell receptor beta chains in this list originate from one sample, sequenced in a study of spatial heterogeneity in lung cancer. TCRdb independently ran MiXCR on the 5' RACE reads; one entry per CDR3 protein. The sample consists of 25,000 to 30,000 distinct CDR3 sequences, approximately 6% of them appearing once. The sample's time point: blood at routine non-recurrence follow-up after resection. Unsorted whole RNA from tumor, nontumor lung or frozen PBMC underwent sequencing. The sample was PBMCs, taken at follow-up. These receptors were taken from a male donor with early-stage non-small cell lung cancer.

This clonotype was detected many times. V usage is TRBV5-1 and J usage is TRBJ1-6, with D perhaps TRBD1 (6 bases). Germline V gene sequence: CDR1 SGHRS, CDR2 YFSETQ. This CDR3 region has 14 residues. V gave up 6 bases and J gave up 8 bases, with 15 bases separating them. For the CDR3, the DNA is TGCGCCAGCAAGACAGGAGCTTGGGATTCACCCCTCCACTTT. The encoded protein is CASKTGAWDSPLHF.

In its sample, this clonotype was seen many times. V is TRBV7-2 and J is TRBJ2-1, with 9 positions matching TRBD2. The CDR3 is made up of 16 amino acids. V lost 2 bases to trimming and J lost 5 bases; unmatched junction nucleotides: 7. Germline V gives CDR1 SGHTA, CDR2 FQGNSA. CDR3: CASSLQTSGPNNEQFF. CDR3 nucleotide sequence: TGTGCCAGCAGCTTACAGACTAGCGGTCCTAACAATGAGCAGTTCTTC.

This clonotype was counted at least ten times. The chain carries TRBV18 and TRBJ2-5; D not certain. This CDR3 comprises 15 residues. Germline CDR1 is KGHSH and CDR2 is LQKENI. V gave up 2 bases and J gave up 0 bases, with 10 bases separating them. CDR3 protein: CASSPDWANQETQYF. The CDR3 coding sequence is TGTGCCAGCTCACCAGACTGGGCGAACCAAGAGACCCAGTACTTC.

This clonotype was seen ten or more times. The rearrangement links TRBV7-3 to TRBJ1-1; possibly TRBD1 for D (6 bases). Trimming stripped 5 bases from V and 6 bases from J, with 16 bases between. The CDR3 sequence is 14 residues long. Looked up from germline, CDR1 is SGHTA and CDR2 is FQGTGA. The CDR3 DNA follows: TGTGCCAGCAGCCCCGGACAGAACAACGCTGAAGCTTTCTTT. Translation gives CASSPGQNNAEAFF.

This clonotype was observed a few times. The rearrangement links TRBV30 to TRBJ2-3; 8 nucleotides match TRBD1. The CDR3 runs 15 residues. The J segment lost 1 base and the V segment lost 0 bases, leaving 3 bases of the junction unmatched. Germline CDR1 GTSNPN, CDR2 SVGIG (reference sequence). CDR3 sequence reads: CAWSVQGGGTDTQYF. The CDR3 nucleotides read TGTGCCTGGAGTGTACAGGGGGGTGGCACAGATACGCAGTATTTT.

This clonotype was counted many times. CDR3 in amino acids: CASSIRESGTDTQYF. The CDR3 region has the DNA TGTGCCAGCAGCATCCGGGAGTCTGGCACAGATACGCAGTATTTT. The chain carries TRBV5-4 and TRBJ2-3; tentative D call: TRBD2 (6 bases). The CDR3 contains 15 residues. The V and J ends lost 4 bases and 1 base respectively, with 13 bases between them. Germline CDR1 and CDR2: SGHNT and YYREEE (reference sequence).

This clonotype was observed at least ten times. CDR3 region: CASTPPMNTEAFF. The CDR3 DNA reads TGTGCCAGCACTCCCCCTATGAACACTGAAGCTTTCTTT. The chain is built from TRBV28 and TRBJ1-1; no firm D call. Germline loops: CDR1 MDHEN, CDR2 SYDVKM. V shed 7 bases and J shed 0 bases, with 9 bases lying between them. The CDR3 spans 13 residues.

This clonotype appeared many times. CDR3 sequence: CASSPGSETQYF. DNA for the CDR3: TGTGCCAGCAGCCCAGGGTCAGAGACCCAGTACTTC. This chain connects TRBV11-3 to TRBJ2-5, with D tentatively TRBD1 (5 bases). The CDR3 covers 12 residues. V dropped 5 bases and J dropped 4 bases, with 8 bases sitting between them. Germline lookup yields CDR1 SGHNT and CDR2 YENEEA.

This clonotype appeared a few times. V gene TRBV20-1 combines with J gene TRBJ2-7; no firm D call. This CDR3 comprises 14 residues. Per germline, CDR1 DFQATT and CDR2 SNEGSKA (reference sequence). Trimming took 1 base from V and 6 from J, leaving 16 bases between them. DNA of the CDR3: TGCAGTGCTAGAGTAGGGTGGGGATCGGGCGAGCAGTACTTC. Amino acid sequence: CSARVGWGSGEQYF.